A single T cell receptor beta chain is shown here with its context. Its antigen is not known. This specimen comes from a study of blood T cells in healthy people across ages. A second PCR, run for roughly 7 to 11 cycles, used a sample-barcoded 5' primer plus a J-beta primer mix. MiXCR, run by TCRdb on the 5' RACE reads, gives a single entry per CDR3 protein. The sample includes some 1.5 million distinct CDR3 sequences, roughly 27% of them seen just once. V gave up 3 bases and J gave up 2 bases, with 14 bases separating them. Germline CDR1 MRHNA, CDR2 SNTAGT. The length of the CDR3 is 15 residues. Findings of the study overall: Among long-lived donors, naive CD4+ cells were more numerous and diversity higher than in aged donors.

The J gene is TRBJ2-7, the V gene TRBV6-4; possible D gene TRBD1, 8 bases. The clonotype originates from a woman under 40 in good health. Sequenced material: blood. The CDR3 nucleotides are TGTGCCAGCAGTGAAAGGACAGGGAGGGCCTACGAGCAGTACTTC. Translation: CASSERTGRAYEQYF.